This entry lists 13 T cell receptor beta chains sequenced from one sample in a study of metastatic and nonmetastatic thyroid tumors. TCRdb re-clonotyped the PCR reads through MiXCR. The sample carries tens of thousands of clones, about 25% recorded once. Patients underwent thyroid surgery, and none had received any treatment before it. The sample consisted of blood. The receptors were gathered from a female donor with papillary thyroid cancer or a benign thyroid nodule (not recorded which). Some clones in this sample may be carry-over from other donors' samples.

V and J are TRBV4-1 and TRBJ1-1; D call uncertain. The CDR3 sequence is 15 residues long. The germline V gene encodes CDR1 MGHRA and CDR2 YSYEKL. V lost 1 base to trimming and J lost 0 bases, with 9 bases between them. In DNA form, the CDR3 reads TGCGCCAGCAGCCAAGTGGGTAGCATGAACACTGAAGCTTTCTTT. Amino acid sequence: CASSQVGSMNTEAFF.

In its sample, this clone was seen many times. The chain carries TRBV6-2 or TRBV6-3 and TRBJ1-5; weak D call: TRBD1 (6 bases). Germline values: CDR1 MNHEY, CDR2 SVGEGT. This CDR3 has 12 residues. V was clipped by 2 bases and J by 14 bases, with 13 bases between them. CDR3 nucleotides: TGTGCCAGCAGTTACCTGGAAAGGGACAAGCATTTT. As protein: CASSYLERDKHF.

The rearrangement uses TRBV14 and TRBJ1-1; possibly TRBD1 for D (6 bases). There are 19 residues in the CDR3. V was pared by 1 base and J by 2 bases, with 23 bases between. Germline CDR1 is SGHDN and CDR2 is FVKESK. The CDR3 loop is CASSQVRGAGATRNTEAFF. The CDR3 DNA reads TGTGCCAGCAGCCAAGTTCGGGGGGCAGGGGCCACTCGCAACACTGAAGCTTTCTTT.

V and J are TRBV28 and TRBJ2-7, with 9 bases lining up with TRBD1. The CDR3 is 16 residues long. The V gene end was trimmed by 3 bases and the J gene end by 5 bases; junction bases not matched to a gene: 11. Germline V gene lookup returns CDR1 MDHEN and CDR2 SYDVKM. For the CDR3, the DNA is TGTGCCAGCAGTTTCGGACAGGGGAGGTCCTTAGACGAGCAGTACTTC. This translates into CASSFGQGRSLDEQYF. Complete variable domain (other parts from reference TRBV28 and TRBJ2-7): DVKVTQSSRYLVKRTGEKVFLECVQDMDHENMFWYRQDPGLGLRLIYFSYDVKMKEKGDIPEGYSVSREKKERFSLILESASTNQTSMYLCASSFGQGRSLDEQYFGPGTRLTVT.

Details on this clone: No conserved phenylalanine or tryptophan ends this CDR3, so it is likely a read error. No DNA is shown, since the ends of the CDR3 on it are uncertain; the CDR3 is the one TCRdb lists. The gene calls are TRBV15 and TRBJ2-5. Both ends counted, the CDR3 spans 12 residues. CDR1 and CDR2 from the germline V gene are LNHNV and YYDKDF (reference sequence). CDR3 protein: CATSRDYGKPDL.

This clone was counted a few times. The chain is built from TRBV6-2 or TRBV6-3 and TRBJ2-7; 11 positions agree with TRBD2. Germline V lookup: CDR1 MNHEY, CDR2 SVGEGT. The V segment lost 2 bases and the J segment 4 bases; nucleotides outside the gene matches: 7. The CDR3 spans 16 residues. The CDR3 loop is CASSYGSRTSGYEQYF. DNA of the CDR3: TGTGCCAGCAGTTACGGGTCTCGGACTAGCGGGTACGAGCAGTACTTC.

There are many counts of this clone. V and J are TRBV5-1 and TRBJ2-4; D ambiguous. Germline V gene sequence: CDR1 SGHRS, CDR2 YFSETQ. CDR3 length: 13 residues. The V end lost 0 bases, the J end lost 7 bases, and 8 bases lay between the germline ends. The CDR3 is CASSLGMENIQYF. In DNA form, the CDR3 reads TGCGCCAGCAGCTTGGGTATGGAGAACATTCAGTACTTC.

At least ten counts were recorded for this clone. The chain couples TRBV24-1 to TRBJ1-3; TRBD1 might be the D (6 bases). The CDR3 has 15 amino acids. The germline V gene encodes CDR1 KGHDR and CDR2 SFDVKD. The V end lost 4 bases, the J end lost 2 bases, and 11 bases lay between the germline ends. The CDR3 sequence: CATSDPQGTGNTIYF. The DNA for the CDR3 is TGTGCCACCAGTGACCCTCAGGGGACTGGAAACACCATATATTTT.

This clone was seen a handful of times. This chain joins TRBV20-1 and TRBJ2-7; 12 nucleotides line up with TRBD2. The length of the CDR3 is 16 residues. The trim removed 6 bases at V and 5 bases at J, leaving 14 bases unmatched. Germline CDR1 DFQATT, CDR2 SNEGSKA (reference sequence). This CDR3 is CSANGRLAGAGDEQYF. DNA for the CDR3: TGCAGTGCCAATGGCAGACTAGCGGGAGCGGGCGACGAGCAGTACTTC.

A note on this clone: The junction and the germline gene differ at one end; a read error may be behind it. V usage is TRBV28 and J usage is TRBJ1-2; D remains ambiguous. The CDR3 is 11 residues long. Germline-derived CDR1 and CDR2 are MDHEN and SYDVKM. The DNA for the CDR3 is TGTGCCAGCAGCTCCCCGCCTGGCGACCCCTTC. Its protein product is CASSSPPGDPF.

The gene calls are TRBV6-1 and TRBJ2-7; D might be TRBD1 (6 bases). V lost 4 bases to trimming and J lost 7 bases, with 20 bases between them. The CDR3 sequence is 15 residues long. Germline V lookup: CDR1 MNHNS, CDR2 SASEGT. The CDR3, as DNA: TGTGCCAGCAGTGGCCAGGGGAGTATCTCTAGGGAGCAGTACTTC. It translates to CASSGQGSISREQYF.

This rearrangement joins TRBV5-4 to TRBJ1-1, with 8 nucleotides matching TRBD1. The CDR3 sequence is 15 residues long. The ends lost 4 bases at V and 3 bases at J; junction bases unmatched: 8. Germline V gives CDR1 SGHNT, CDR2 YYREEE (reference sequence). The CDR3 region has the DNA TGTGCCAGCAGCCCGACAGGGGATTTGTACACTGAAGCTTTCTTT. It encodes CASSPTGDLYTEAFF.

The chain carries TRBV18 and TRBJ1-3, with D possibly matching TRBD1 (6 bases). V was clipped by 3 bases and J by 1 base, with 10 bases between them. The CDR3 length is 15 residues. Germline CDR1 reads KGHSH; CDR2 reads LQKENI. CDR3 loop: CASSPGGNSGNTIYF. The CDR3 nucleotides read TGTGCCAGCTCACCGGGGGGCAATTCTGGAAACACCATATATTTT.